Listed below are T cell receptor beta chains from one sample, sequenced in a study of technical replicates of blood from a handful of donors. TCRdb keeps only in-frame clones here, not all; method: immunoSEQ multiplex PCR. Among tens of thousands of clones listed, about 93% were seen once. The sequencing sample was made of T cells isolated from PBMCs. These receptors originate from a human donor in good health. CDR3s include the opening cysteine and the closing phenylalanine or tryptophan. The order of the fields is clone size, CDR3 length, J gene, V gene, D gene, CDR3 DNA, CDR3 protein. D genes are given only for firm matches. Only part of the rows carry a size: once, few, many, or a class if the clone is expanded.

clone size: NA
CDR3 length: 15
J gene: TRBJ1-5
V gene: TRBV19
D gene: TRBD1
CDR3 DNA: TGTGCCAGTAGTACCGACAGGGTTAGCAATCAGCCCCAGCATTTT
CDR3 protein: CASSTDRVSNQPQHF

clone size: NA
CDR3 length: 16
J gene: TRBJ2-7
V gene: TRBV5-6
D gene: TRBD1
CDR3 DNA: TGTGCCAGCAGAACCGCCTTCGGACAGGGGAAGAACGAGCAGTACTTC
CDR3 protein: CASRTAFGQGKNEQYF

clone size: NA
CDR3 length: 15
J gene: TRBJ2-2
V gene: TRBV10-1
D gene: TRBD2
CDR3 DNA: TGCGCCAGCGGTACTAGCGGGAGACCCACCGGGGAGCTGTTTTTT
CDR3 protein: CASGTSGRPTGELFF

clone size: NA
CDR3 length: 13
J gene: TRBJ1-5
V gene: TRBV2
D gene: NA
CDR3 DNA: TGTGCCAGCAGTGACGCGGCGAATCAGCCCCAGCATTTT
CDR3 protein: CASSDAANQPQHF

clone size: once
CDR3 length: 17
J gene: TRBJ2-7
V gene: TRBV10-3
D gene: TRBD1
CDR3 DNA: TGTGCCATCAGCGAATCCTTACCACCGGGACAGGGATACGAGCAGTACTTC
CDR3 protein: CAISESLPPGQGYEQYF

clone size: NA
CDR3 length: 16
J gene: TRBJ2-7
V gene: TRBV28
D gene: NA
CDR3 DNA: TGTGCCAGCAGTTGGTCAATGCGGGACAGAGACTACGAGCAGTACTTC
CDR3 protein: CASSWSMRDRDYEQYF

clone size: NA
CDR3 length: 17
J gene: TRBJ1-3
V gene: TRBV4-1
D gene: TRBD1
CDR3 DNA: TGCGCCAGCAGCCTTAAACAGACAGGGCGAGTTGGAAACACCATATATTTT
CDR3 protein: CASSLKQTGRVGNTIYF

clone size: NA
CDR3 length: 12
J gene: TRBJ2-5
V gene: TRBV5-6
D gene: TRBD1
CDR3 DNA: TGTGCCAGCAGTCCCCAGGGGGTGACCCAGTACTTC
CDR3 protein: CASSPQGVTQYF

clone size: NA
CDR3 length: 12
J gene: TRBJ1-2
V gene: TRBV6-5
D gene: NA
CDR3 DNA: TGTGCCAGCAGGTATTCCGGCGGAGGCTACACCTTC
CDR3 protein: CASRYSGGGYTF

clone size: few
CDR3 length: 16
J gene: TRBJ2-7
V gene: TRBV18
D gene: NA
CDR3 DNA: TGTGCCAGCTCACCAAACGGCGGCCTGAGCTCCTACGAGCAGTACTTC
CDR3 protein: CASSPNGGLSSYEQYF

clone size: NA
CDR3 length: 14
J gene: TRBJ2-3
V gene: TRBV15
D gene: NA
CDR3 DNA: TGTGCCACCTCCCCTCTAGACGGCACAGATACGCAGTATTTT
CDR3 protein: CATSPLDGTDTQYF

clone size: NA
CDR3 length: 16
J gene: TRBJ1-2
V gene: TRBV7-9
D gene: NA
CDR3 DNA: TGTGCCAGCAGCCTCCTTGCGGGGATCGGGTTAGGTGGCTACACCTTC
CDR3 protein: CASSLLAGIGLGGYTF

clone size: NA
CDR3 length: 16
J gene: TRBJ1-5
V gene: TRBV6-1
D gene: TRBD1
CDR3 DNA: TGTGCCAGCAGTGAATACGTAGGGACAGCTAATCAGCCCCAGCATTTT
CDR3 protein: CASSEYVGTANQPQHF

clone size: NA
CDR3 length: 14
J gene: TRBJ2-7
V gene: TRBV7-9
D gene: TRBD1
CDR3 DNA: TGTGCCAGCAGGACCGACAGGGGCGGCTACGAGCAGTACTTC
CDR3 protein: CASRTDRGGYEQYF

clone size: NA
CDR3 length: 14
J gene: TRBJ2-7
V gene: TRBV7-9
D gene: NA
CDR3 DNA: TGTGCCAGCAGCTTGGGCCAGCCACCCTACGAGCAGTACTTC
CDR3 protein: CASSLGQPPYEQYF

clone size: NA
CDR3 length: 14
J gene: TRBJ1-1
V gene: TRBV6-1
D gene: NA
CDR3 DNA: TGTGCCAGCAGTCAAGTCGGGATGAACCCTGAAGCTTTCTTT
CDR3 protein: CASSQVGMNPEAFF

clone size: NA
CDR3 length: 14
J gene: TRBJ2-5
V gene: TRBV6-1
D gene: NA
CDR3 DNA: TGTGCCAGCAGTGTTTGGACAGACTCGAGACCGGTGTACTTC
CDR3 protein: CASSVWTDSRPVYF

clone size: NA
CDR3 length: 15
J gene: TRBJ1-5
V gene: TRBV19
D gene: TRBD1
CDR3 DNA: TGTGCCAGTAGTATTTATCCCAGGGGGAACCAGCCCCAGCATTTT
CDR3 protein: CASSIYPRGNQPQHF

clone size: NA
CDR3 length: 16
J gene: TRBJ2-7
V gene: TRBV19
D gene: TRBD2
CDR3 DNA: TGTGCCAGTAGTTCTAACCTAGCGGGAGAGGTGAACGAGCAGTACTTC
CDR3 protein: CASSSNLAGEVNEQYF

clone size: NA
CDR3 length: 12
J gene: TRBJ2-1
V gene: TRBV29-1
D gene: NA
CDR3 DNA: TGCAGCGTTGCGGGCTCCTACAATGAGCAGTTCTTC
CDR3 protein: CSVAGSYNEQFF

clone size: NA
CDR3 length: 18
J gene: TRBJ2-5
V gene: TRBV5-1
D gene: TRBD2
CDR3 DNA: TGCGCCAGCAGCTTGAGGACTAGCGGGGTCTATCCTCCAGAGACCCAGTACTTC
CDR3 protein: CASSLRTSGVYPPETQYF

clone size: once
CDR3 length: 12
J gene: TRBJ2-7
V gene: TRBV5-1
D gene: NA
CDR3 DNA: TGCGCCAGCAGCTTGGGGAGGGACGAGCAGTACTTC
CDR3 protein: CASSLGRDEQYF

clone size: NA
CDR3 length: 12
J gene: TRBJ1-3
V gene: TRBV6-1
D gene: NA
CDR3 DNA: TGTGCCAGCAGTGAAACAGGAAACACCATATATTTT
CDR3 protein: CASSETGNTIYF

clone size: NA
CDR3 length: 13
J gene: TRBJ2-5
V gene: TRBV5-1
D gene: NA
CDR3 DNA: TGCGCCAGCAGCTTGTGGCCAGAAGAGACCCAGTACTTC
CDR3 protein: CASSLWPEETQYF

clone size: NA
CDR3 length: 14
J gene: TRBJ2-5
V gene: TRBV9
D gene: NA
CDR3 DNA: TGTGCCAGCAGCGTAGCGTCGGTCCAAGAGACCCAGTACTTC
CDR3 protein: CASSVASVQETQYF

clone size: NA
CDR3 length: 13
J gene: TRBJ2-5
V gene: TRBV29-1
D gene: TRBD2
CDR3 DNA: TGCAGCGTTGAAGGAAGACTAGCTGAGACCCAGTACTTC
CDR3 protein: CSVEGRLAETQYF

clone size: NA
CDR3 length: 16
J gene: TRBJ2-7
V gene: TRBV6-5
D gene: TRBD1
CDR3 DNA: TGTGCCAGCAGTTACTCGGGCCAGGGGGCGGCCTACGAGCAGTACTTC
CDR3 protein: CASSYSGQGAAYEQYF

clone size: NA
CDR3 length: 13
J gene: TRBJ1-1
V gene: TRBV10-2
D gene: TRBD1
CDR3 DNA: TGCGCCAGCAGAACAGGGGATAGGGCTGAAGCTTTCTTT
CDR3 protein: CASRTGDRAEAFF

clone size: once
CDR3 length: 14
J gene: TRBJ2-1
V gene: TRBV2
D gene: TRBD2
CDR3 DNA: TGTGCCAGCAGAGTGGGACTAGCGGCGGATGAGCAGTTCTTC
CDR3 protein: CASRVGLAADEQFF

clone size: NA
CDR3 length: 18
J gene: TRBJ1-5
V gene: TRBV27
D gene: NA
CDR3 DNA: TGTGCCAGCAGTCGTCTTGACAGACCATTTATCCCCAATCAGCCCCAGCATTTT
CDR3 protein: CASSRLDRPFIPNQPQHF

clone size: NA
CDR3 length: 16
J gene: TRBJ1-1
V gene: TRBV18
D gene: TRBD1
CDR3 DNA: TGTGCCAGCTCTCGCGGACAGGGAGCCTTGAACACTGAAGCTTTCTTT
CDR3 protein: CASSRGQGALNTEAFF

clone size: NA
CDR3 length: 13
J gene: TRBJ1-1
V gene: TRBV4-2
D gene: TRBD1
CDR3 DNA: TGTGCCAGCAGCCTCGGGGACAGAAATGAAGCTTTCTTT
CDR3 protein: CASSLGDRNEAFF

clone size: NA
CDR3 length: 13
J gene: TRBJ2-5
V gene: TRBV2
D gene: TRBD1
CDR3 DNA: TGTGCCAGCAGCCGGGACAGCCAAGAGACCCAGTACTTC
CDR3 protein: CASSRDSQETQYF

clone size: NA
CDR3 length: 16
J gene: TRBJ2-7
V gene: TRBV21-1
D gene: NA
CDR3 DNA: TGTGCCAGCAGCACTAACATCCTGGGACAGGGCTACGAGCAGTACTTC
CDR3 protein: CASSTNILGQGYEQYF

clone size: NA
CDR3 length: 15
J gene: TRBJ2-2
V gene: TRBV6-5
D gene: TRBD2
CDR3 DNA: TGTGCCAGCAGTCAGGGACTAGCGGACACCGGGGAGCTGTTTTTT
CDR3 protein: CASSQGLADTGELFF

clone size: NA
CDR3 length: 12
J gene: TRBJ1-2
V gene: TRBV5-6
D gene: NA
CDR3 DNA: TGTGCCAGCAGCGTTTACCGACAGGCCCCGTTCTTC
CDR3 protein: CASSVYRQAPFF

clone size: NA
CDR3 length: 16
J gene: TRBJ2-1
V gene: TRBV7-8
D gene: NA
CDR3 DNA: TGTGCCAGCAGCCCCGGGAGAGTTCCCACCTACAATGAGCAGTTCTTC
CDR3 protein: CASSPGRVPTYNEQFF

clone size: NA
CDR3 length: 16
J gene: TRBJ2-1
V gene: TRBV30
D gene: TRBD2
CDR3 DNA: TGTGCCTGGAGTGTACTAACTAGCGGGGTTTACAATGAGCAGTTCTTC
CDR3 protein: CAWSVLTSGVYNEQFF

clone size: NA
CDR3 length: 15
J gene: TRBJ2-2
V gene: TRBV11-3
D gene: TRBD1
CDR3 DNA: TGTGCCAGCAGCTTAGGACAGGGAGAAACCGGGGAGCTGTTTTTT
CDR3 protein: CASSLGQGETGELFF

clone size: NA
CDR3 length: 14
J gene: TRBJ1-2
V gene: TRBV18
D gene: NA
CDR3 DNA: TGTGCCAGCTCACCAAAGGCAGGCCCTTATGGCTACACCTTC
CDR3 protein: CASSPKAGPYGYTF

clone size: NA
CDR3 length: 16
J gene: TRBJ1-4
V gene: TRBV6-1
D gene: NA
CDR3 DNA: TGTGCCAGCAGTGAAACTGTCATTGCAACTAATGAAAAACTGTTTTTT
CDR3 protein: CASSETVIATNEKLFF

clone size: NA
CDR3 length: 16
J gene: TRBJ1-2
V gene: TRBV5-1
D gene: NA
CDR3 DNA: TGCGCCAGCAGCTTTGATCCGAGCGGGCTCGACTATGGCTACACCTTC
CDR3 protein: CASSFDPSGLDYGYTF

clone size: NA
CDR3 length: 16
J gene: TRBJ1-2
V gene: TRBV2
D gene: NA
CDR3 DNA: TGTGCCAGCAGTGCCGGAGGTCGATTGCCTAACTATGGCTACACCTTC
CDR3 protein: CASSAGGRLPNYGYTF

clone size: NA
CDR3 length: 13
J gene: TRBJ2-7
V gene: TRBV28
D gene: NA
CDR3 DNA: TGTGCCACCACAGGCCGGGAGTACTACGAGCAGTACTTC
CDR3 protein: CATTGREYYEQYF

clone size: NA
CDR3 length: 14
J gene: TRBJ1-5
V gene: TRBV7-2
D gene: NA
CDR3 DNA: TGTGCCAGCTCTGCGTGGGGGGGCAATCAGCCCCAGCATTTT
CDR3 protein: CASSAWGGNQPQHF